This TCR beta chain was found in a study of OX40 agonist ivuxolimab in advanced cancers. Looked up from germline, CDR1 is LGHNA and CDR2 is YNFKEQ. The CDR3 has 15 amino acids. V was clipped by 5 bases and J by 0 bases, with 10 bases between them. Clones were sequenced by immunoSEQ multiplex PCR, and TCRdb holds only the in-frame ones, with some missing. The sample includes tens of thousands of clones, more than 75% of them seen just once. With respect to this clone: Its antigen is still unknown.

Study-wide results and caveats: Blood T cells, both CD4+ and CD8+, expanded clonally by week 6 at 0.1 to 3.0 mg/kg. Near-lowest levels of clonal expansion characterized partial responders at 0.1-3.0 mg/kg.

This receptor was identified in an adult with an advanced solid tumor such as melanoma, head and neck, liver or kidney cancer. The rearrangement links TRBV4-2 to TRBJ2-2, with D unresolved. The sequencing used CD4+ or CD8+ T cells sorted from blood, collected in a trial of the OX40 agonist ivuxolimab. The CDR3 bases are TGTGCCAGCAGCTCTACATCTGCGAACACCGGGGAGCTGTTTTTT. Protein product: CASSSTSANTGELFF.